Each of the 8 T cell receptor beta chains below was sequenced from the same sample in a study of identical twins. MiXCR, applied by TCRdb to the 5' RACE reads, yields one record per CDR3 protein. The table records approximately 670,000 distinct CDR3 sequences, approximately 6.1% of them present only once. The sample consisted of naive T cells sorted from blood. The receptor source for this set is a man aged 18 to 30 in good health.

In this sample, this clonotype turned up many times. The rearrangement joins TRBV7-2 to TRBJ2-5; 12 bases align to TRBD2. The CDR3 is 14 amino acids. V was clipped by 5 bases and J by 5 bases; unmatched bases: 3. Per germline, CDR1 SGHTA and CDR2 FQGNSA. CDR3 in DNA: TGTGCCAGCAGCACACTAGCGGGAGGCGAGACCCAGTACTTC. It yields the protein CASSTLAGGETQYF.

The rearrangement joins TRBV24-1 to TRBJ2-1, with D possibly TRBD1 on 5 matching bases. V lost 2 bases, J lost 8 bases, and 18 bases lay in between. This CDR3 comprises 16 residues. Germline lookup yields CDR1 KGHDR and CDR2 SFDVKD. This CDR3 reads CATSDSAAQGRDEQFF. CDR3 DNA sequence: TGTGCCACCAGTGATTCGGCCGCTCAGGGTAGAGATGAGCAGTTCTTC.

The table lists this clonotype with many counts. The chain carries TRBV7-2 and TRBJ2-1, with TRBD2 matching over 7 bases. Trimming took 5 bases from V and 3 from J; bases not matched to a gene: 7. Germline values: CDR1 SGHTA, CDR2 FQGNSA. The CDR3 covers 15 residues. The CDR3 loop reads CASSPMSGNYNEQFF. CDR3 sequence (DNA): TGTGCCAGCAGCCCAATGAGCGGGAACTACAATGAGCAGTTCTTC.

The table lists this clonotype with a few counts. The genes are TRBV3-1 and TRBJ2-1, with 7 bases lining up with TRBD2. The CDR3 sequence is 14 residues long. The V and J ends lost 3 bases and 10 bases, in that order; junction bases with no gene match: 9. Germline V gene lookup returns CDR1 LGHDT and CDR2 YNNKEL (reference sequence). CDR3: CASSQGRAAREQFF. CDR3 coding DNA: TGTGCCAGCAGCCAGGGGAGGGCCGCTAGAGAGCAGTTCTTC.

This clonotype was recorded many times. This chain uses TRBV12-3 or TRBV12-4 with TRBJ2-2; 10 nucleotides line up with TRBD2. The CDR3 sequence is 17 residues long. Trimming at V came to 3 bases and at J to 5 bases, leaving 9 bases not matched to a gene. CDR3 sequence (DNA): TGTGCCAGCAGTTTGGGCCTAGCGGGAGAGGGGACCGGGGAGCTGTTTTTT. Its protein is CASSLGLAGEGTGELFF.

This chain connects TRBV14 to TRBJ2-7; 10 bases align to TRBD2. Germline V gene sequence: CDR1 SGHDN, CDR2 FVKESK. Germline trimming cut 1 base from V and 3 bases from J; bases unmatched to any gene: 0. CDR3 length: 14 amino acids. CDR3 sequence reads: CASSQVAGGYEQYF. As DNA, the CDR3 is TGTGCCAGCAGCCAAGTAGCGGGGGGCTACGAGCAGTACTTC.

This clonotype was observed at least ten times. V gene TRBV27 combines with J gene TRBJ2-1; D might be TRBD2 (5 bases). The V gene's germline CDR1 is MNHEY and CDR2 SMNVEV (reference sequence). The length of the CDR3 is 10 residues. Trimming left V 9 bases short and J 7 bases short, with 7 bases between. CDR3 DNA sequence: TGTGCCAGGGGCGGGAATGAGCAGTTCTTC. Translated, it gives CARGGNEQFF.

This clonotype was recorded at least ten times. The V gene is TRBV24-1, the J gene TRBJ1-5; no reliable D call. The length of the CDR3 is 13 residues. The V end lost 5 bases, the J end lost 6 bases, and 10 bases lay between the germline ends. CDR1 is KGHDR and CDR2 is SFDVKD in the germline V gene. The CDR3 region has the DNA TGTGCCACCAGTGCACTAGGAAGTCAGCCCCAGCATTTT. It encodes CATSALGSQPQHF.